This TCR beta chain was identified in a study of cytomegalovirus exposure and HLA in healthy donors. The CDR3 runs 17 residues. The J segment lost 4 bases and the V segment lost 0 bases, leaving 7 bases of the junction unmatched. Looked up from germline, CDR1 is LGHNA and CDR2 is YSLEER. In the PCR, 60 Vbeta and 13 Jbeta primers were used. TCRdb keeps only in-frame clones here, not all; method: immunoSEQ multiplex PCR. The sample has some 150,000 clones, around four fifths seen once. Material: PBMCs. The clonotype comes from a man aged 45-60 years in good health and CMV-seropositive. This chain joins TRBV4-3 and TRBJ1-3; 9 nucleotides align to TRBD1. CDR3: CASSQDWDRVSGNTIYF. For the CDR3, the DNA is TGCGCCAGCAGCCAAGATTGGGACAGGGTATCCGGAAACACCATATATTTT.